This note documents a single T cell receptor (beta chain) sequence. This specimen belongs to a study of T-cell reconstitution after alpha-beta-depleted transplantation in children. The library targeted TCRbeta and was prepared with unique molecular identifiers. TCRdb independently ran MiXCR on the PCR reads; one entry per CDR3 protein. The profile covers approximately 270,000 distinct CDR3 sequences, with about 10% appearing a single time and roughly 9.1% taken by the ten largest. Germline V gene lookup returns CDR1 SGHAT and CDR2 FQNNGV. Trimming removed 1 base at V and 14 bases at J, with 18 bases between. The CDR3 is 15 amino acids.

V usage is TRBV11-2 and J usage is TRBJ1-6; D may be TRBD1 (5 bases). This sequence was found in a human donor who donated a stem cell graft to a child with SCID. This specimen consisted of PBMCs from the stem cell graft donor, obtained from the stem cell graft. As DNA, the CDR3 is TGTGCCAGCAGCTTAGCTGAGTTGGGGGGTTCGGCCCTCCACTTT. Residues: CASSLAELGGSALHF.